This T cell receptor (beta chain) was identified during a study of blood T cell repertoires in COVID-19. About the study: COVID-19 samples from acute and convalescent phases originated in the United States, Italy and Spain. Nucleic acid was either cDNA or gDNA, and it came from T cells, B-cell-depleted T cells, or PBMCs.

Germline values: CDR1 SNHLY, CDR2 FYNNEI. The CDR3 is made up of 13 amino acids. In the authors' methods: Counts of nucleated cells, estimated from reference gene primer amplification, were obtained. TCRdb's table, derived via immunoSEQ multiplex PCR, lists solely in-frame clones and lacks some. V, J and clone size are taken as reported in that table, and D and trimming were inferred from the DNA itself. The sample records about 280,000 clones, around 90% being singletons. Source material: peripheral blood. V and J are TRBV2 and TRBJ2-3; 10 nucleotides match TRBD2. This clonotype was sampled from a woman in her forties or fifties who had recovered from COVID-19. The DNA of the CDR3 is TGTGCAAGGACTAGCGGTAGCACAGATACGCAGTATTTT. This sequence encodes CARTSGSTDTQYF.